This TCR beta chain was retrieved from a study of identical twins. Study-level points and caveats: Twin-shared out-of-frame alpha sequences were enriched for low generation probability. Models, which agreed with sharing between unrelated individuals, nonetheless underestimated the out-of-frame TCR alpha sharing seen in monozygotic twins. Partly confounded zero-insertion analyses could result from invariant MAIT and iNKT cells.

The CDR3 totals 15 residues. The germline V and J ends were trimmed by 6 bases and 2 bases, with 17 bases remaining between them. Germline V gene data show CDR1 as SGHRS and CDR2 as YFSETQ. This clonotype turned up a few times. Its antigen is unidentified. Each CDR3 protein gets one entry after TCRdb re-called the 5' RACE reads with MiXCR. Among some 460,000 distinct CDR3 sequences listed, approximately 14% were seen once. These records were also assigned to another study, of yellow fever vaccine responses in identical twins.

This clonotype was sampled from a woman younger than 30 in good health. V gene TRBV5-1 combines with J gene TRBJ2-5; D might be TRBD1 or TRBD2, each matching 6 bases. Material: CD4+ T cells sorted from blood. For the CDR3, the DNA is TGCGCCAGCAACCTTGAGGGGGGTCGGCAAGAGACCCAGTACTTC. This gives the protein CASNLEGGRQETQYF.